Below, 26 T cell receptor beta chains from the same sample are listed, as sequenced in a study of blood T cells in healthy people across ages. Next came a second PCR, run for about 7 to 12 cycles, which used a sample-barcoded 5' primer along with a J-beta primer mix. TCRdb re-called the 5' RACE reads with MiXCR, one entry per CDR3 protein. Of some 730,000 distinct CDR3 sequences in the sample, about 24% were seen once. The sample consisted of blood. These receptors were taken from a man aged 70 or older in good health.

On this clonotype itself: At one end, the junction sequence differs from germline, possibly due to a read error. The chain uses TRBV6-5 and TRBJ2-3, with TRBD2 matching over 11 bases. Looked up from germline, CDR1 is MNHEY and CDR2 is SVGAGI. The CDR3 loop spans 14 amino acids. CDR3 in amino acids: CASKWTSGPVTQYF. CDR3 DNA: TGCGCCAGCAAATGGACTAGCGGGCCCGTTACGCAGTATTTT.

The chain carries TRBV2 and TRBJ2-3; D may be TRBD1 (5 bases). The CDR3 has 14 amino acids. Trimming removed 7 bases at V and 2 bases at J, with 13 bases between. CDR1 and CDR2 (germline): SNHLY, FYNNEI. The CDR3 reads CASIQDITTDTQYF. Here the CDR3 DNA reads TGTGCCAGCATTCAGGACATAACCACAGATACGCAGTATTTT.

The chain joins TRBV20-1 to TRBJ1-5, with unresolved D. Germline loops: CDR1 DFQATT, CDR2 SNEGSKA (reference sequence). V gave up 5 bases and J gave up 4 bases, with 18 bases separating them. This CDR3 region has 15 residues. The CDR3, as DNA: TGCAGTGCTGGGCGCCGGGCCCATGCGAATCAGCCCCAGCATTTT. Translation gives CSAGRRAHANQPQHF.

There are a few counts of this clonotype. This chain connects TRBV12-3 or TRBV12-4 to TRBJ2-2; D unresolved. The CDR3 has 16 amino acids. Trimming cost V 6 bases and J 5 bases, with 19 bases left between them. Here the CDR3 DNA reads TGTGCCAGCAGCCGATTCCCGGGCCGGCGGACCGGGGAGCTGTTTTTT. Amino acid sequence: CASSRFPGRRTGELFF.

This rearrangement joins TRBV4-1 to TRBJ1-5; TRBD1 is a possible D gene (6 bases). The CDR3 has 14 amino acids. The V end was cut by 5 bases, the J end by 5 bases, with 13 bases between. Germline lookup yields CDR1 MGHRA and CDR2 YSYEKL. CDR3 protein: CASSFNRVDQPQHF. The CDR3 nucleotides are TGCGCCAGCAGCTTCAACAGGGTGGATCAGCCCCAGCATTTT.

This clonotype was seen more than once but under ten times. The gene calls are TRBV19 and TRBJ1-2; possible D gene TRBD1, 6 bases. Per germline, CDR1 LNHDA and CDR2 SQIVND (reference sequence). The V gene lost 5 bases and the J gene lost 4 bases, with 14 bases spanning the gap. The CDR3 is 14 residues long. This CDR3 is CASSSGAGVYGYTF. The CDR3 DNA reads as TGTGCCAGTAGTTCAGGGGCCGGGGTCTATGGCTACACCTTC.

The chain uses TRBV14 and TRBJ1-2, with D possibly matching TRBD1 (6 bases). CDR1 SGHDN and CDR2 FVKESK come from the germline V gene. This CDR3 has 17 residues. The germline V and J ends were trimmed by 2 bases and 3 bases, with 19 bases remaining between them. The CDR3 reads CASSQPKTAGADYGYTF. Written as DNA, the CDR3 is TGTGCCAGCAGCCAACCCAAAACGGCAGGGGCGGACTATGGCTACACCTTC.

This chain connects TRBV4-2 to TRBJ2-3; D possibly corresponds to TRBD2 (6 bases). CDR3 size: 14 residues. CDR1 and CDR2 from the germline V gene are LGHNA and YNFKEQ. Trimming cost V 5 bases and J 2 bases, with 11 bases left between them. The CDR3 nucleotides are TGTGCCAGCAGCTCCCGACTAGACACAGATACGCAGTATTTT. It encodes CASSSRLDTDTQYF.

V gene TRBV10-3 combines with J gene TRBJ2-5, with 8 nucleotides matching TRBD1. Germline CDR1 ENHRY, CDR2 SYGVKD. V was pared by 6 bases and J by 1 base, with 4 bases of the junction left unmatched. The CDR3 has 14 amino acids. CDR3 DNA: TGTGCCATCAGCCGGGACAGGACCCAAGAGACCCAGTACTTC. It translates to CAISRDRTQETQYF.

This clonotype was counted only a few times. A read error may account for a junction end that differs from germline. The chain uses TRBV7-9 and TRBJ1-4; D perhaps matches TRBD1 (6 bases). Germline CDR1 and CDR2: SEHNR and FQNEAQ (reference sequence). The length of the CDR3 is 15 residues. CDR3 loop: CASSLGQGRGEKLFF. CDR3 coding DNA: TGTGCCAGTAGCTTAGGTCAGGGGAGAGGTGAAAAACTGTTTTTT.

This clonotype was recorded at least ten times. V and J are TRBV7-8 and TRBJ2-1, with unresolved D. This CDR3 has 11 amino acids. Germline CDR1 SGHVS, CDR2 FQNEAQ. V was clipped by 3 bases and J by 13 bases, with 10 bases between them. The CDR3 DNA is TGTGCCAGCAGCTTTGGGCAGAACCAGTTCTTC. Its protein is CASSFGQNQFF. Filled out from reference TRBV7-8 and TRBJ2-1, the complete variable domain reads GAGVSQSPRYKVAKRGQDVALRCDPISGHVSLFWYQQALGQGPEFLTYFQNEAQLDKSGLPSDRFFAERPEGSVSTLKIQRTQQEDSAVYLCASSFGQNQFFGPGTRLTVL.

There are a few counts of this clonotype. The rearrangement joins TRBV20-1 to TRBJ2-5; TRBD2 agrees at 11 bases. Germline V lookup: CDR1 DFQATT, CDR2 SNEGSKA (reference sequence). Trimming took 2 bases from V and 5 from J; bases not matched to a gene: 7. CDR3 length equals 15 residues. CDR3 loop: CSARQLAGARETQYF. The CDR3 bases are TGCAGTGCTAGACAACTAGCGGGGGCGCGGGAGACCCAGTACTTC.

This sequence joins TRBV4-2 and TRBJ1-5; no clear D. V was clipped by 0 bases and J by 8 bases, with 8 bases between them. Germline V CDR1 and CDR2: LGHNA, YNFKEQ. The length of the CDR3 is 13 residues. The CDR3 DNA is TGTGCCAGCAGCCAAGATGGGGTGGAGCCCCAGCATTTT. As protein: CASSQDGVEPQHF.

This clonotype was seen a handful of times. V is TRBV7-2 and J is TRBJ2-3; 8 bases match TRBD2. The CDR3 loop spans 15 amino acids. Germline values: CDR1 SGHTA, CDR2 FQGNSA. V lost 5 bases to trimming and J lost 2 bases; unmatched junction nucleotides: 6. The DNA for the CDR3 is TGTGCCAGCAGCCCATTACTAGCGGTCACAGATACGCAGTATTTT. This gives the protein CASSPLLAVTDTQYF.

This clonotype appeared a few times. This chain uses TRBV18 with TRBJ1-1; no clear D gene. Trimming shortened V by 1 base and J by 0 bases, and 9 bases separated the two germline ends. The CDR3 loop spans 15 amino acids. From germline, CDR1 is KGHSH and CDR2 LQKENI. CDR3 coding DNA: TGTGCCAGCTCACCACGCGGGGAAATGAACACTGAAGCTTTCTTT. This encodes CASSPRGEMNTEAFF.

This clonotype was detected a few times. The J gene is TRBJ2-2, the V gene TRBV7-2, with 8 nucleotides matching TRBD2. Germline V gene sequence: CDR1 SGHTA, CDR2 FQGNSA. Trimming removed 7 bases from V and 0 bases from J; junction bases left unmatched: 7. This CDR3 region has 16 residues. The CDR3 nucleotides read TGTGCCAGCACCTTGGCGGGAGGAGCGAACACCGGGGAGCTGTTTTTT. Its protein product is CASTLAGGANTGELFF.

The chain couples TRBV7-2 to TRBJ2-3; tentatively, D is TRBD1 (6 bases). The CDR3 is 15 residues long. Trimming shortened V by 3 bases and J by 0 bases, and 10 bases separated the two germline ends. The germline V gene has CDR1 SGHTA and CDR2 FQGNSA. The chain's CDR3 is CASSFNRASTDTQYF. In DNA form, the CDR3 reads TGTGCCAGCAGCTTCAACAGGGCCAGCACAGATACGCAGTATTTT.

This sequence joins TRBV11-2 and TRBJ1-1; D is possibly TRBD1 (5 bases). CDR1 SGHAT and CDR2 FQNNGV come from the germline V gene. The CDR3 length is 14 residues. V was clipped by 3 bases and J by 6 bases, with 14 bases between them. The CDR3, as DNA: TGTGCCAGCAGCTTCAGGGAGAAAAACGCTGAAGCTTTCTTT. It is translated as CASSFREKNAEAFF.

J is TRBJ2-5 and V is TRBV4-3, with no clear D. The J call is doubtful: the DNA matches TRBJ2-1 better. The CDR3 runs 13 residues. Germline CDR1 reads LGHNA; CDR2 reads YSLEER. CDR3 sequence: CASSQDFRHEQFF. The CDR3 region has the DNA TGCGCCAGCAGCCAAGATTTTCGGCATGAGCAGTTCTTC.

The chain joins TRBV18 to TRBJ2-5; 9 nucleotides match TRBD2. The end of the DNA fits TRBJ2-1 better, so the J call may be wrong. The CDR3 covers 15 residues. CDR1 and CDR2 from the germline V gene are KGHSH and LQKENI. CDR3 coding DNA: TGTGCCAGCTCAGGGCTAGCGGGAACCTACAATGAGCAGTTCTTC. Amino acid sequence: CASSGLAGTYNEQFF.

V is TRBV5-1 and J is TRBJ1-2, with 9 bases identical to TRBD1. Germline CDR1 SGHRS, CDR2 YFSETQ. The CDR3 is made up of 14 amino acids. The V and J ends lost 5 bases and 3 bases, in that order; junction bases with no gene match: 5. The CDR3 loop is CASRLRTGDYGYTF. CDR3 sequence (DNA): TGCGCCAGCAGACTGAGGACAGGGGACTATGGCTACACCTTC.

V and J are TRBV5-5 and TRBJ1-4, with D possibly being TRBD1 (5 bases). There are 15 residues in the CDR3. Germline assignment: CDR1 SGHKS and CDR2 YYEKEE (reference sequence). Trimming shortened V by 1 base and J by 4 bases, and 11 bases separated the two germline ends. The CDR3 here is CASSLLQGNNEKLFF. The CDR3 DNA sequence: TGTGCCAGCAGCTTGCTGCAGGGCAATAATGAAAAACTGTTTTTT.

This clonotype came up many times. The CDR3 DNA sequence: TGTGCCATCAGTGAGGACAGGGCCGGGGAGACCCAGTACTTC. Translated, it gives CAISEDRAGETQYF. J is TRBJ2-5 and V is TRBV10-3; the match to TRBD1 covers 7 bases. The CDR3 sequence is 14 residues long. Per the germline V gene, CDR1 is ENHRY and CDR2 is SYGVKD. Germline trimming cut 2 bases from V and 5 bases from J; bases unmatched to any gene: 5.

In its sample, this clonotype was seen many times. At one end, the junction sequence differs from germline, possibly due to a read error. The chain uses TRBV7-6 and TRBJ2-7; TRBD1 aligns across 9 bases. This CDR3 region has 14 residues. Per the germline V gene, CDR1 is SGHVS and CDR2 is FNYEAQ. CDR3 bases: TGTGCCAGCAGCCTAGCGGACAGGGGCGACGAGCAGTACTTC. It encodes CASSLADRGDEQYF.

In DNA, the CDR3 is TGTGCCAGCAGCCAAACCCCGACAGGATCACCCCTCCACTTT. It yields the protein CASSQTPTGSPLHF. The chain employs TRBV3-1 and TRBJ1-6; weak D call: TRBD1 (6 bases). Trimming removed 2 bases at V and 10 bases at J, with 12 bases between. Germline assignment: CDR1 LGHDT and CDR2 YNNKEL (reference sequence). CDR3 size: 14 residues.

This clonotype appeared many times. The V call is TRBV7-2, the J call TRBJ2-4; 10 bases are a match to TRBD2. Trimming removed 3 bases from V and 4 bases from J; junction bases left unmatched: 6. CDR1 and CDR2 from the germline V gene are SGHTA and FQGNSA. The CDR3 loop spans 16 amino acids. The CDR3, as DNA: TGTGCCAGCAGCTTCAAGGGGACTAGCGAAAAAAACATTCAGTACTTC. The encoded protein is CASSFKGTSEKNIQYF.